The 15 T cell receptor beta chains below come from one sample, sequenced in a study of shared clonotypes between healthy human individuals. The assay was immunoSEQ multiplex PCR, and TCRdb's table has in-frame clones only and misses some. The sample has approximately 2.5 million clones; around 94% are singletons. The sample comprised naive CD4+ T cells sorted from blood. The sample's subset: CD45RA+ positively selected. These receptors were taken from a man between 18 and 29 years old in good health.

This clone was seen just once. Different DNA sequences within this sample yield the same CDR3. This chain links TRBV5-1 with TRBJ1-1; TRBD1 matches at 9 bases. The germline CDR1 and CDR2 sequences are SGHRS and YFSETQ. With V trimmed by 4 bases and J by 2 bases, 3 bases remained unmatched. The CDR3 extends over 14 amino acids. The CDR3 nucleotides read TGCGCCAGCAGCCCGGGACAGGGAAACACTGAAGCTTTCTTT. Encoded protein: CASSPGQGNTEAFF.

The chain couples TRBV9 to TRBJ1-1; 11 nucleotides agree with TRBD1. The germline V gene encodes CDR1 SGDLS and CDR2 YYNGEE. V dropped 3 bases and J dropped 1; count of bases not matched to a gene: 11. The CDR3 loop spans 18 amino acids. The CDR3, as DNA: TGTGCCAGCAGCGCATTTCGGACAGGGGGCGGTAAGAACACTGAAGCTTTCTTT. Its translation: CASSAFRTGGGKNTEAFF.

This chain joins TRBV12-5 and TRBJ1-5, with 9 bases lining up with TRBD1. CDR1 is LGHNT, CDR2 FRNRAP, per germline. J lost 7 bases, V lost 0 bases, and 10 bases had no gene match. The CDR3 spans 17 residues. The CDR3 protein is CASGLVVGTGTFQPQHF. In DNA, the CDR3 is TGTGCTAGTGGTTTGGTAGTGGGGACAGGGACCTTCCAGCCCCAGCATTTT.

The chain links TRBV10-3 to TRBJ1-1; no clear D gene. This CDR3 spans 13 amino acids. CDR1 is ENHRY and CDR2 is SYGVKD in the germline V gene. Trimming removed 5 bases from V and 1 base from J, with 8 bases in between. The CDR3 nucleotides are TGTGCCATCAGTAAAGAGGGGAACACTGAAGCTTTCTTT. Amino acids: CAISKEGNTEAFF.

Notes on this clone: The same CDR3 also results from other DNA sequences found in this sample. The chain recombines TRBV2 with TRBJ1-2, with no clear D. The CDR3 contains 13 residues. The germline gives CDR1 SNHLY, CDR2 FYNNEI. Trimming took off 2 bases at V and 4 bases at J, with 8 bases between the two ends. This CDR3 is CASSENRLYGYTF. The CDR3 nucleotides read TGTGCCAGCAGTGAAAACAGACTCTATGGCTACACCTTC.

V usage is TRBV7-2 and J usage is TRBJ2-2, with TRBD2 matching 8 bases. V dropped 6 bases and J dropped 6; count of bases not matched to a gene: 3. Germline V lookup: CDR1 SGHTA, CDR2 FQGNSA. The CDR3 is 13 amino acids. Written as DNA, the CDR3 is TGTGCCAGCAGACCGACTAGCGCCGGGGAGCTGTTTTTT. Its translation is CASRPTSAGELFF.

The chain uses TRBV6-5 and TRBJ1-1, with unresolved D. The CDR3 runs to 12 residues. Germline-derived CDR1 and CDR2 are MNHEY and SVGAGI. Trimming removed 7 bases from V and 4 bases from J, with 10 bases in between. CDR3 coding DNA: TGTGCCAGCACCTCGGTTCGCACTGAAGCTTTCTTT. Translating gives CASTSVRTEAFF.

This rearrangement joins TRBV11-2 to TRBJ1-1; D remains ambiguous. The CDR3 extends over 14 amino acids. The germline gives CDR1 SGHAT, CDR2 FQNNGV. Trimming removed 6 bases at V and 6 bases at J, with 17 bases between. DNA for the CDR3: TGTGCCAGCAGACCCACCGGGCAGGCCCCTGAAGCTTTCTTT. Amino acid sequence: CASRPTGQAPEAFF.

The gene calls are TRBV6-6 and TRBJ1-1; the D is unclear. CDR3 length: 13 residues. CDR1 MNHNY and CDR2 SVGAGI come from the germline V gene (reference sequence). The V end lost 0 bases, the J end lost 10 bases, and 12 bases lay between the germline ends. CDR3 bases: TGTGCCAGCAGTTACTCAAGGCAGGCGGGAGCTTTCTTT. Translation gives CASSYSRQAGAFF.

This rearrangement joins TRBV6-1 to TRBJ1-2; 7 bases agree with TRBD1. The CDR3 sequence is 15 residues long. In germline, CDR1 is MNHNS, CDR2 SASEGT. Trimming took 1 base from V and 2 from J; bases not matched to a gene: 4. DNA of the CDR3: TGTGCCAGCAGTGAAGAAAGGGGGCCGAACTATGGCTACACCTTC. Translation gives CASSEERGPNYGYTF.

The chain couples TRBV5-1 to TRBJ1-1, with 7 bases that match TRBD1. CDR3 size: 15 residues. The germline V gene has CDR1 SGHRS and CDR2 YFSETQ. With 8 bases clipped from V and 0 bases from J, the junction kept 10 bases outside the gene matches. The CDR3 reads CASQWRTGLNTEAFF. For the CDR3, the DNA is TGCGCCAGTCAGTGGCGGACAGGCTTGAACACTGAAGCTTTCTTT.

The rearrangement uses TRBV7-9 and TRBJ1-2, with D possibly TRBD1 on 5 matching bases. Germline V gene data show CDR1 as SEHNR and CDR2 as FQNEAQ (reference sequence). The CDR3 spans 14 residues. The V end lost 4 bases, the J end lost 2 bases, and 11 bases lay between the germline ends. DNA of the CDR3: TGTGCCAGCAGCTCCCAGGGAATCAACTATGGCTACACCTTC. This codes for CASSSQGINYGYTF.

Regarding this clone: Other DNA variants within this sample encode the same CDR3. This rearrangement joins TRBV6-5 to TRBJ1-2; maybe TRBD1 (6 bases). CDR1 and CDR2 from the germline V gene are MNHEY and SVGAGI. Trimming shortened V by 6 bases and J by 2 bases, and 10 bases separated the two germline ends. This CDR3 region has 13 residues. CDR3 in DNA: TGTGCCAGCAGGCTAACAGGGAACTATGGCTACACCTTC. Translating it yields CASRLTGNYGYTF.

The V call is TRBV25-1, the J call TRBJ1-2; 11 nucleotides match TRBD1. This CDR3 region has 16 residues. The V gene end was trimmed by 1 base and the J gene end by 5 bases; junction bases not matched to a gene: 6. Germline CDR1 and CDR2: MGHDK and SYGVNS. Here the CDR3 DNA reads TGTGCCAGCAGTGAATCGGGGACAGGGGGGAGATATGGCTACACCTTC. Protein product: CASSESGTGGRYGYTF.

V usage is TRBV19 and J usage is TRBJ1-2; tentative D call: TRBD1 (6 bases). Trimming took off 6 bases at V and 2 bases at J, with 13 bases between the two ends. The CDR3 has 14 amino acids. Per germline, CDR1 LNHDA and CDR2 SQIVND (reference sequence). The CDR3 spells CASRTGQFNYGYTF. In DNA form, the CDR3 reads TGTGCCAGTAGGACAGGACAGTTCAACTATGGCTACACCTTC.